The 18 T cell receptor beta chains reported below all come from one sample, sequenced in a study of blood T cell repertoires in COVID-19. Generated by immunoSEQ multiplex PCR, the TCRdb table keeps only in-frame clones and is missing some. The table records 300,000 to 400,000 clones, 80% to 90% of them present only once. Sequenced input: PBMCs or T cells enriched from blood (not recorded which). The receptors derive from a young man who had recovered from COVID-19.

The chain couples TRBV10-3 to TRBJ2-7; the D gene is possibly TRBD2 (5 bases). Germline V gives CDR1 ENHRY, CDR2 SYGVKD. Trimming took 4 bases from V and 3 from J, leaving 13 bases between them. The CDR3 covers 14 residues. The CDR3 DNA is TGTGCCATCAGTGCCCCGGGGATCAGCTACGAGCAGTACTTC. Encoded protein: CAISAPGISYEQYF.

The chain uses TRBV2 and TRBJ2-7, with D perhaps TRBD1 (6 bases). The CDR3 has 15 residues. The germline V gene encodes CDR1 SNHLY and CDR2 FYNNEI. Trimming left V 6 bases short and J 4 bases short, with 19 bases between. In DNA, the CDR3 is TGTGCCAGCAGCTCTACAGGGCCTCCCTCGTACGAGCAGTACTTC. It is translated as CASSSTGPPSYEQYF.

The gene calls are TRBV3-1 (or the pseudogene TRBV3-2) and TRBJ1-2, with 9 bases identical to TRBD1. From germline, CDR1 is LGHDT and CDR2 YNNKEL (reference sequence). The CDR3 contains 14 residues. Trimming removed 2 bases from V and 6 bases from J; junction bases left unmatched: 4. The CDR3 loop is CASSQNRGRDGYTF. The DNA for the CDR3 is TGTGCCAGCAGCCAAAACAGGGGGCGCGATGGCTACACCTTC.

The rearrangement links TRBV10-1 to TRBJ2-6, with no clear D. CDR3 length equals 15 residues. V was clipped by 0 bases and J by 1 base, with 4 bases between them. Per germline, CDR1 WNHNN and CDR2 SYGVQD (reference sequence). CDR3 DNA sequence: TGCGCCAGCAGTGAGTCCGGGTCTGGGGCCAACGTCCTGACTTTC. Translation: CASSESGSGANVLTF.

V is TRBV29-1 and J is TRBJ2-5; the match to TRBD2 covers 7 bases. V lost 6 bases to trimming and J lost 7 bases; unmatched junction nucleotides: 5. Germline CDR1 is SQVTM and CDR2 is ANQGSEA. This CDR3 has 11 amino acids. The CDR3 sequence: CSVRGSGTQYF. The DNA for the CDR3 is TGCAGCGTCCGCGGGAGTGGGACCCAGTACTTC.

The J gene is TRBJ1-5, the V gene TRBV5-1; D might be TRBD1 (6 bases). Between the trimmed V and J ends, which lost 4 bases and 2 bases, there was a span of 10 bases. CDR1 is SGHRS, CDR2 YFSETQ, per germline. The CDR3 runs 14 residues. Written as DNA, the CDR3 is TGCGCCAGCAGCAGGGGGTTCGGCAATCAGCCCCAGCATTTT. Its protein is CASSRGFGNQPQHF.

The chain joins TRBV5-4 to TRBJ1-2; D remains ambiguous. The CDR3 contains 13 residues. Germline CDR1 and CDR2: SGHNT and YYREEE (reference sequence). V lost 5 bases and J lost 2, with 10 bases in between. CDR3 bases: TGTGCCAGCAGTTCGGACTGGAACTATGGCTACACCTTC. Its translation: CASSSDWNYGYTF.

The chain carries TRBV6-2 or TRBV6-3 and TRBJ1-5, with 8 nucleotides matching TRBD1. Trimming took 1 base from V and 3 from J; bases not matched to a gene: 8. CDR1 is MNHEY and CDR2 is SVGEGT in the germline V gene. The length of the CDR3 is 17 residues. The DNA for the CDR3 is TGTGCCAGCAGTTACTTGGGGGACAGGTCCATCAATCAGCCCCAGCATTTT. This encodes CASSYLGDRSINQPQHF.

The J gene is TRBJ2-7, the V gene TRBV3-1 (or the pseudogene TRBV3-2); 11 positions match TRBD2. Germline-derived CDR1 and CDR2 are LGHDT and YNNKEL (reference sequence). There are 18 residues in the CDR3. V lost 4 bases, J lost 1 base, and 12 bases stayed unmatched. The CDR3 region has the DNA TGTGCCAGCAGCCGACAACCCCCGGGACTAGCGGCTTCCTACGAGCAGTACTTC. Translation gives CASSRQPPGLAASYEQYF.

The gene calls are TRBV27 and TRBJ2-7; 12 nucleotides agree with TRBD2. The germline CDR1 and CDR2 sequences are MNHEY and SMNVEV (reference sequence). Germline trimming cut 5 bases from V and 0 bases from J; bases unmatched to any gene: 11. The CDR3 has 18 residues. In DNA form, the CDR3 reads TGTGCCAGCAGTCCCCGCCTCCCGACTAGCGGGGGCTCCTACGAGCAGTACTTC. It translates to CASSPRLPTSGGSYEQYF.

The V call is TRBV13, the J call TRBJ1-2; D call uncertain. This CDR3 region has 14 residues. V lost 0 bases and J 8 bases, leaving 13 bases between the germline ends. The germline V gene has CDR1 PRHDT and CDR2 FYEKMQ (reference sequence). CDR3: CASSLGVLPGGYTF. The CDR3 DNA follows: TGTGCCAGCAGCTTAGGTGTCCTTCCGGGAGGCTACACCTTC. Combining the CDR3 with reference TRBV13 and TRBJ1-2 gives the whole variable domain AAGVIQSPRHLIKEKRETATLKCYPIPRHDTVYWYQQGPGQDPQFLISFYEKMQSDKGSIPDRFSAQQFSDYHSELNMSSLELGDSALYFCASSLGVLPGGYTFGSGTRLTVV.

The chain uses TRBV18 and TRBJ1-4; TRBD1 aligns across 12 bases. Trimming at V came to 6 bases and at J to 8 bases, leaving 13 bases not matched to a gene. The CDR3 has 17 amino acids. CDR1 and CDR2 from the germline V gene are KGHSH and LQKENI. CDR3 protein: CASSLGTGGGRPEKLFF. The CDR3 region has the DNA TGTGCCAGCTCCCTCGGGACAGGGGGCGGAAGACCGGAAAAACTGTTTTTT.

The gene calls are TRBV7-3 and TRBJ2-1, with a weak D call TRBD1 (6 bases). Germline V CDR1 and CDR2: SGHTA, FQGTGA. V gave up 5 bases and J gave up 8 bases, with 10 bases separating them. The CDR3 has 12 amino acids. CDR3 nucleotides: TGTGCCAGCAGCACACAGGGAGATGAGCAGTTCTTC. This gives the protein CASSTQGDEQFF.

This sequence joins TRBV29-1 and TRBJ2-1; TRBD2 matches at 8 bases. Germline V gene lookup returns CDR1 SQVTM and CDR2 ANQGSEA. J gave up 15 bases and V 2 bases, and 12 bases lay outside the gene matches. The CDR3 sequence is 13 residues long. CDR3 sequence reads: CSVERPPAGEWFF. The CDR3 region has the DNA TGCAGCGTTGAACGTCCCCCAGCGGGAGAGTGGTTCTTC.

The rearrangement uses TRBV30 and TRBJ2-7, with TRBD2 identical over 12 bases. V dropped 6 bases and J dropped 4; count of bases not matched to a gene: 1. Per germline, CDR1 GTSNPN and CDR2 SVGIG (reference sequence). This CDR3 spans 12 amino acids. The CDR3 here is CACGTSGYEQYF. The CDR3, as DNA: TGTGCCTGCGGGACTAGCGGGTACGAGCAGTACTTC.

The gene calls are TRBV5-4 and TRBJ2-5; 9 bases are a match to TRBD2. V lost 1 base and J lost 5; bases outside the gene matches: 6. CDR3 length: 15 residues. Per germline, CDR1 SGHNT and CDR2 YYREEE (reference sequence). The CDR3 DNA follows: TGTGCCAGCAGCTTGCGTAGCGGGAGAGGGGAGACCCAGTACTTC. The encoded protein is CASSLRSGRGETQYF. Using reference TRBV5-4 and TRBJ2-5 for the parts outside the CDR3, the full variable domain is ETGVTQSPTHLIKTRGQQVTLRCSSQSGHNTVSWYQQALGQGPQFIFQYYREEENGRGNFPPRFSGLQFPNYSSELNVNALELDDSALYLCASSLRSGRGETQYFGPGTRLLVL.

CDR3 sequence reads: CASSLARALNYEQYF. Written as DNA, the CDR3 is TGTGCCAGCAGCTTAGCCAGGGCCCTAAACTACGAGCAGTACTTC. The chain recombines TRBV7-9 with TRBJ2-7, with a possible D match to TRBD1 (5 bases). The CDR3 sequence is 15 residues long. Trimming cost V 0 bases and J 3 bases, with 12 bases left between them. The germline CDR1 and CDR2 sequences are SEHNR and FQNEAQ (reference sequence).

This clone was found once. The chain joins TRBV2 to TRBJ1-5; 12 bases map to TRBD1. The germline CDR1 and CDR2 sequences are SNHLY and FYNNEI. There are 15 residues in the CDR3. The junction had 7 bases not matched to a gene; V was cut back by 6 bases and J by 7 bases. CDR3 DNA: TGTGCCAGCAGGGAGGGGACAGGGGGCTGGCAGCCCCAGCATTTT. Translated: CASREGTGGWQPQHF.